The clone carrying this TCR beta chain has only one observation. Generated by immunoSEQ multiplex PCR, the TCRdb table keeps only in-frame clones and is missing some. The sample records 85,000 to 100,000 clones, 80% being singletons. Trimming left V 7 bases short and J 7 bases short, with 14 bases between. The length of the CDR3 is 12 residues. The germline CDR1 and CDR2 sequences are SGDLS and YYNGEE. The data belong to a study of blood T cell repertoires in COVID-19. Study background: Sites in the United States, Italy and Spain provided acute and convalescent COVID-19 samples. From T cells, B-cell-depleted T cells, or PBMCs came the material, which was cDNA or gDNA.

The sequence was obtained from a man between 45 and 60 years old who had recovered from COVID-19. V gene TRBV9 combines with J gene TRBJ1-2; D gene unclear. Sequencing was carried out using peripheral blood. This CDR3 is CASGASYGGYTF. The CDR3 nucleotides are TGTGCCAGCGGAGCCTCATACGGTGGCTACACCTTC. The full variable domain, in which reference TRBV9 and TRBJ1-2 provide the parts outside the CDR3, is DSGVTQTPKHLITATGQRVTLRCSPRSGDLSVYWYQQSLDQGLQFLIQYYNGEERAKGNILERFSAQQFPDLHSELNLSSLELGDSALYFCASGASYGGYTFGSGTRLTVV.